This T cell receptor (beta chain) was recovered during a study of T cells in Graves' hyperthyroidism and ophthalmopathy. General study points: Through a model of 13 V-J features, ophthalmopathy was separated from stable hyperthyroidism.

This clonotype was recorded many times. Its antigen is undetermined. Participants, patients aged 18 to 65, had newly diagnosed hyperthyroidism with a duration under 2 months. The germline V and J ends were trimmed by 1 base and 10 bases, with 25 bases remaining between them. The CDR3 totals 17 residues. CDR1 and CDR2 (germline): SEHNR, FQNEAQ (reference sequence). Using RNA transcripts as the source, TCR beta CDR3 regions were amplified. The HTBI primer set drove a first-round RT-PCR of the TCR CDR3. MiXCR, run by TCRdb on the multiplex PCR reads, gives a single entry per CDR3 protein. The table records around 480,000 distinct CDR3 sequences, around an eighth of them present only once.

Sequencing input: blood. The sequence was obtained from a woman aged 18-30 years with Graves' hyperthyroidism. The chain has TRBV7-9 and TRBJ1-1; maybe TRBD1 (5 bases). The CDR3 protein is CASSLVGGTARGMRAFF. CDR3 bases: TGTGCCAGCAGCTTAGTGGGCGGGACGGCTCGGGGCATGAGAGCTTTCTTT.